This T cell receptor (beta chain) was retrieved from a study of PD-1 blockade in classical Hodgkin lymphoma. Study-wide results and caveats: Causes of the repertoire differences remain undefined, possibly disease activity or prior therapy. Newly diagnosed patients reportedly had lower baseline TCR diversity than healthy donors. Complete responders' baseline diversity resembled that of newly diagnosed patients. At C4D1, TCR diversity had climbed significantly for CD4+ cells, though not for CD8+ cells.

TCRdb keeps only in-frame clones here, not all; method: immunoSEQ multiplex PCR. The sample lists 10,000 to 15,000 clones; about 86% were seen once. As for time point: cycle 4 day 1 (C4D1), after five to seven weeks of nivolumab. Each patient's relapse followed autologous stem cell transplantation, and brentuximab vedotin exposure varied. Magnetic depletion of unwanted cells isolated CD4+ T cells from thawed PBMCs. On this clone itself: Its target is unknown.

The CDR3 is made up of 15 amino acids. CDR1 MGHRA and CDR2 YSYEKL come from the germline V gene. Deletions cut 0 bases from V and 0 bases from J, with 5 bases between. The rearrangement joins TRBV4-1 to TRBJ2-2; no firm D call. The TCR comes from a human donor with classical Hodgkin lymphoma. Sequencing was performed on CD4+ T cells from blood, taken before the fourth cycle of nivolumab. CDR3 loop: CASSQEVANTGELFF. CDR3 nucleotides: TGCGCCAGCAGCCAAGAGGTTGCGAACACCGGGGAGCTGTTTTTT.